This T cell receptor beta chain was identified in a study of blood T cell repertoires in COVID-19. As for the study in general: Acute and convalescent COVID-19 samples came from the United States, Italy and Spain.

Germline CDR1 and CDR2: SEHNR and FQNEAQ (reference sequence). CDR3 size: 16 residues. Unmatched junction bases numbered 10, after V lost 5 bases and J lost 5 bases. In this sample, this clone turned up once. In terms of age and location, participants ranged from roughly 18 to 95 years and lived in fewer than 30 US areas. Sequencing used immunoSEQ multiplex PCR; TCRdb keeps in-frame clones, though not all of them. The data hold some 290,000 clones, with 90% to 95% observed a single time. The sample consisted of PBMCs or T cells enriched from blood (not recorded which). The receptor comes from a woman in her 30s who had been exposed to COVID-19. The chain is built from TRBV7-9 and TRBJ2-2; 8 bases are shared with TRBD1. This CDR3 is CASSPGDRGWTGELFF. CDR3 in DNA: TGTGCCAGCAGCCCTGGTGACAGGGGTTGGACCGGGGAGCTGTTTTTT.